Listed below are T cell receptor beta chains from one sample, sequenced in a study of cytomegalovirus exposure and HLA in healthy donors. Clones were read by immunoSEQ multiplex PCR, and TCRdb kept only the in-frame ones, dropping some. The sample holds more than 150,000 clones, around 80% seen once. Input material: PBMCs. The receptors were sampled from a man in his late teens or twenties in good health and CMV-seronegative. The conserved cysteine and the conserved F or W are not part of the CDR3 here.

>TRBJ1-1|TRBV10-2
ASTEGPGGGTEAF
>TRBJ1-6|TRBV9
ASSGAGTGKSPLH
>TRBJ1-6|TRBV2
ASRGPRDSPLH
>TRBJ2-1|TRBV30
AWGRWGEQF
>TRBJ1-3|TRBV5-1
ASSLEQGLDTIY
>TRBJ2-2|TRBV19
ASSTWASGRVTGELF
>TRBJ2-7|TRBV5-4
ASSLRGGIYEQY
>TRBJ2-7|TRBV15
ATSRDPRTSGSAEQY
>TRBJ2-2|TRBV7-3
ASSGLAGGTGELF
>TRBJ2-1|TRBV6-5
ASSTLGPNNEQF
>TRBJ2-2|TRBV6-1
ASSQVETGELF
>TRBJ1-2|TRBV28
ASTRLDSRSNYGYT
>TRBJ2-1|TRBV11-3
ASSLDLRGGNEQF
>TRBJ2-7|TRBV30
AWFPGLGNHEQY
>TRBJ1-2|TRBV9
ASSQQDRGPPIYGYT
>TRBJ2-7|TRBV7-9
ASSSSGDTYEQY
>TRBJ2-2|TRBV7-6
ASSLETGGASGELF
>TRBJ1-6|TRBV30
AWGGQTNNSPLH
>TRBJ2-3|TRBV18
ASSPWRGVDTQY
>TRBJ1-4|TRBV7-9
ASSFSGAANEKLF
>TRBJ2-7|TRBV30
AWSYSYEQY
>TRBJ1-2|TRBV11-2
ASSPLGGRGYT
>TRBJ2-7|TRBV15
ATSRGWVGLREQY
>TRBJ2-3|TRBV10-3
AIRSAGEGDTQY
>TRBJ2-6|TRBV9
ASSVYSGSGGANVLT
>TRBJ2-3|TRBV5-4
ASSPSSGEARDTQY
>TRBJ1-5|TRBV9
ASSVDGSNQPQH
>TRBJ2-1|TRBV7-2
ASRGTGGLNEQF
>TRBJ2-1|TRBV7-6
ASSPYRGIHNEQF
>TRBJ1-1|TRBV18
ASSPASTGRVNTEAF
>TRBJ2-7|TRBV29-1
SVESVPVGEQY
>TRBJ1-4|TRBV5-4
ASSFAEGAVGEKLF
>TRBJ1-6|TRBV6-5
ASSYRGPNSPLH
>NA|TRBV30
AWSSGSSYEQY
>TRBJ1-2|TRBV10-3
AISEFLAGTGGGYT
>TRBJ2-2|TRBV4-1
ASSQGQISRGRRAGELF
>TRBJ1-1|TRBV28
ASSLWKQGVTEAF
>TRBJ1-1|TRBV2
ARQGRLTEAF
>TRBJ1-1|TRBV5-5
ASSLQALNTEAF
>TRBJ2-7|TRBV14
ASSPRWADYEQY